This TCR beta chain was obtained from a study of cytomegalovirus exposure and HLA in healthy donors. Study conclusions and caveats: Indistinguishability led to the exclusion of some V segments, TRBV6-2 and TRBV6-3 included.

As concerns this clone: Antigen specificity is unknown.

Use of 60 Vbeta and 13 Jbeta primers characterized the PCR. The repertoire was sequenced with immunoSEQ multiplex PCR; TCRdb's copy has only in-frame clones and lacks some. Of approximately 120,000 clones in the sample, over 9.5% were seen once. CDR3 length: 13 residues. V gave up 10 bases and J gave up 2 bases; unmatched junction bases: 6. The germline gives CDR1 MNHNY, CDR2 SVGAGI (reference sequence). Material for sequencing was PBMCs. The chain carries TRBV6-6 and TRBJ2-7; 9 bases are shared with TRBD1. This clonotype originated in a woman younger than 30 in good health and CMV-seropositive. The CDR3 DNA follows: TGTGCCACCAGCGGGACAGGGACCTACGAGCAGTACTTC. It translates to CATSGTGTYEQYF.